These 13 T cell receptor beta chains were all obtained from the same sample, sequenced in a study of shared clonotypes between healthy human individuals. The repertoire was sequenced with immunoSEQ multiplex PCR; TCRdb's copy has only in-frame clones and lacks some. This sample has fewer than 2.5 million clones, with approximately 93% found just once. The sample was naive CD4+ T cells from PBMCs. Subset specified: CD45RA+ positively selected. The receptors were gathered from a man aged 18 to 29 in good health. Some clones in this sample may be carry-over from other donors' samples.

This clone occurred once. The CDR3 sequence: CASSTGTRRSEKLFF. The CDR3 nucleotides are TGTGCCAGCAGCACCGGGACAAGACGATCTGAAAAACTGTTTTTT. The chain has TRBV5-8 and TRBJ1-4; D is perhaps TRBD1 (6 bases). The V end lost 4 bases, the J end lost 7 bases, and 17 bases lay between the germline ends. The CDR3 is 15 residues long. The germline V gene has CDR1 SGHTS and CDR2 YDEGEE.

The chain employs TRBV19 and TRBJ2-1; weak D call: TRBD2 (6 bases). CDR3 size: 14 residues. V was clipped by 4 bases and J by 7 bases, with 14 bases between them. CDR1 is LNHDA and CDR2 is SQIVND in the germline V gene (reference sequence). The CDR3 DNA is TGTGCCAGTAGTACGCGGCGGGGCGGGAATGAGCAGTTCTTC. Translation: CASSTRRGGNEQFF.

This sequence joins TRBV7-6 and TRBJ2-7, with a tentative D call TRBD1 (5 bases). The germline CDR1 and CDR2 sequences are SGHVS and FNYEAQ. This CDR3 has 14 amino acids. V gave up 2 bases and J gave up 0 bases, with 8 bases separating them. CDR3 sequence reads: CASSLSDSSYEQYF. In nucleotides, the CDR3 is TGTGCCAGCAGCTTATCCGACAGCTCCTACGAGCAGTACTTC.

This sequence joins TRBV5-1 and TRBJ1-3; no clear D gene. CDR1 is SGHRS, CDR2 YFSETQ, per germline. This CDR3 contains 14 residues. V was clipped by 4 bases and J by 3 bases, with 11 bases between them. The CDR3 region has the DNA TGCGCCAGCAGCCCCATGGCGGGTGGAAACACCATATATTTT. It is translated as CASSPMAGGNTIYF.

DNA of the CDR3: TGTGCCAGCAGCGCGGGGGGACACCTCTACGAGCAGTACTTC. Translating it yields CASSAGGHLYEQYF. The chain links TRBV11-2 to TRBJ2-7, with 8 nucleotides matching TRBD2. Trimming at V came to 5 bases and at J to 3 bases, leaving 6 bases not matched to a gene. The CDR3 is made up of 14 amino acids. Germline V lookup: CDR1 SGHAT, CDR2 FQNNGV. The entire variable domain, with the rest obtained from reference TRBV11-2 and TRBJ2-7, is as follows: EAGVAQSPRYKIIEKRQSVAFWCNPISGHATLYWYQQILGQGPKLLIQFQNNGVVDDSQLPKDRFSAERLKGVDSTLKIQPAKLEDSAVYLCASSAGGHLYEQYFGPGTRLTVT.

The V call is TRBV19, the J call TRBJ2-1; 8 positions agree with TRBD2. The CDR3 is 16 amino acids. V trimming: 0 bases; J trimming: 4 bases; junction bases outside the gene matches: 5. Looked up from germline, CDR1 is LNHDA and CDR2 is SQIVND (reference sequence). The CDR3 loop reads CASSIEASGRYNEQFF. CDR3 bases: TGTGCCAGTAGTATAGAAGCCAGCGGGAGATACAATGAGCAGTTCTTC.

The rearrangement links TRBV6-5 to TRBJ1-2, with 8 positions matching TRBD1. J was trimmed by 4 bases and V by 7 bases; bases with no gene match: 8. The CDR3 spans 14 residues. In germline, CDR1 is MNHEY, CDR2 SVGAGI. CDR3 coding DNA: TGTGCCAGCAAGAGGGACAGGAAACCCTATGGCTACACCTTC. Translation: CASKRDRKPYGYTF.

The chain couples TRBV6-4 to TRBJ2-1, with 8 bases matching TRBD2. The CDR3 runs to 15 residues. The germline CDR1 and CDR2 sequences are MRHNA and SNTAGT. V lost 5 bases and J lost 4; bases outside the gene matches: 7. For the CDR3, the DNA is TGTGCCAGCAGTCTTTTTAGCGGGGCGTACAATGAGCAGTTCTTC. Its protein product is CASSLFSGAYNEQFF.

The rearrangement links TRBV27 to TRBJ2-2; possibly TRBD2 for D (6 bases). The CDR3 length is 14 residues. CDR1 MNHEY and CDR2 SMNVEV come from the germline V gene (reference sequence). V was pared by 1 base and J by 7 bases, with 10 bases between. The CDR3: CASSLFWGVGELFF. The CDR3 DNA follows: TGTGCCAGCAGTTTATTTTGGGGGGTCGGGGAGCTGTTTTTT.

The chain combines TRBV11-2 with TRBJ2-3; D is perhaps TRBD1 or TRBD2 (5 bases each). CDR3 length: 15 residues. Germline CDR1 and CDR2: SGHAT and FQNNGV. V was shortened by 5 bases and J by 0 bases, with 12 bases between the two germline ends. The CDR3 loop reads CASSQGPLSTDTQYF. CDR3 in DNA: TGTGCCAGCAGCCAGGGACCTCTAAGCACAGATACGCAGTATTTT.

The CDR3 nucleotides are TGCGCCAGCGCAGGACTAGCGGGACCTCCGACTGGCGAGCAGTACTTC. Protein sequence: CASAGLAGPPTGEQYF. The chain combines TRBV5-1 with TRBJ2-7; 12 nucleotides agree with TRBD2. Germline CDR1 is SGHRS and CDR2 is YFSETQ. The V gene end was trimmed by 7 bases and the J gene end by 6 bases; junction bases not matched to a gene: 14. The CDR3 consists of 16 residues.

The chain couples TRBV11-3 to TRBJ1-2; 8 bases match TRBD1. Germline V gene sequence: CDR1 SGHNT, CDR2 YENEEA. V shed 4 bases and J 8 bases; nucleotides not matched to a gene: 6. This CDR3 comprises 13 residues. The DNA for the CDR3 is TGTGCCAGCAGCTCCCCCAGGGGGCTCGGCTACACCTTC. This codes for CASSSPRGLGYTF.

In nucleotides, the CDR3 is TGCGCCAGCAGCCAAAATTCGGGCATCCCGGCCGGTAATGAAAAACTGTTTTTT. Translation: CASSQNSGIPAGNEKLFF. The chain uses TRBV4-3 and TRBJ1-4; D gene unclear. The CDR3 runs 18 residues. Germline assignment: CDR1 LGHNA and CDR2 YSLEER. The V end was cut by 2 bases, the J end by 4 bases, with 20 bases between.